The 18 T cell receptor beta chains listed next were all sequenced from one sample in a study of spatial heterogeneity in lung cancer. Study-level results: For expanded intratumoral alpha and beta TCRs, counts tracked tumor mutation counts.

These TCRs are of unknown antigen specificity. Time point reported: sample taken at primary tumor resection. A single record per CDR3 protein comes from TCRdb applying MiXCR to the 5' RACE reads. In the table there are 4,900 or so distinct CDR3 sequences, under 8.5% of which are singletons. The sequencing used lung tumor tissue, collected at surgery. These receptors all come from a female donor with early-stage non-small cell lung cancer.

This clonotype was counted many times. V is TRBV20-1 and J is TRBJ2-2; 7 positions match TRBD1. Germline CDR1 is DFQATT and CDR2 is SNEGSKA (reference sequence). This CDR3 region has 14 residues. After removal of 2 bases from V and 3 bases from J, the junction contained 3 bases not matched to a gene. The CDR3 DNA reads as TGCAGTGCTAGACGAGGGGGCGACACCGGGGAGCTGTTTTTT. It is translated as CSARRGGDTGELFF.

This clonotype is medium-sized in the sample. The chain couples TRBV4-2 to TRBJ2-2, with D tentatively TRBD2 (5 bases). The CDR3 runs 16 residues. CDR1 and CDR2 (germline): LGHNA, YNFKEQ. Deletions cut 4 bases from V and 0 bases from J, with 12 bases between. The CDR3 DNA reads TGTGCCAGCAGCCCCCCGCCCGGGACGAACACCGGGGAGCTGTTTTTT. It is translated as CASSPPPGTNTGELFF.

In its sample, this clonotype was seen many times. The CDR3 reads CASSFSGFQPQHF. In nucleotides, the CDR3 is TGTGCCAGCAGTTTTAGTGGTTTTCAGCCCCAGCATTTT. The chain is built from TRBV12-3 or TRBV12-4 and TRBJ1-5, with no clear D. CDR3 length equals 13 residues. Trimming pared 3 bases from V and 6 bases from J, leaving 9 bases between.

By share of the sample, this clonotype is medium-sized. The CDR3 spells CASSLPGDSGYTF. CDR3 nucleotides: TGTGCCAGCAGCCTTCCAGGGGACTCGGGCTACACCTTC. The chain is built from TRBV12-3 or TRBV12-4 and TRBJ1-2; maybe TRBD1 (6 bases). The ends were cut back, 6 bases at V and 8 bases at J, with 16 bases in the middle. This CDR3 is built from 13 residues.

This clonotype was seen a few times. The chain recombines TRBV18 with TRBJ1-1, with D possibly being TRBD1 (5 bases). The CDR3 consists of 11 residues. The V gene lost 3 bases and the J gene lost 7 bases, with 6 bases spanning the gap. Looked up from germline, CDR1 is KGHSH and CDR2 is LQKENI. CDR3 region: CASSPGLEAFF. The DNA of the CDR3 is TGTGCCAGCTCACCGGGACTTGAAGCTTTCTTT.

Judged by abundance, this clonotype is medium-sized. The rearrangement uses TRBV20-1 and TRBJ1-1; a possible D gene is TRBD1 (6 bases). V lost 6 bases and J lost 1, with 21 bases in between. Germline CDR1 reads DFQATT; CDR2 reads SNEGSKA (reference sequence). The CDR3 extends over 16 amino acids. The CDR3 region is CSAGRGAGEPNTEAFF. The DNA of the CDR3 is TGCAGTGCGGGAAGGGGGGCGGGGGAGCCGAACACTGAAGCTTTCTTT.

This clonotype was recorded many times. V usage is TRBV7-9 and J usage is TRBJ2-2; the D gene is possibly TRBD2 (6 bases). CDR3 length: 14 residues. CDR1 is SEHNR, CDR2 FQNEAQ, per germline (reference sequence). V shed 5 bases and J shed 1 base, with 8 bases lying between them. The CDR3 DNA reads as TGTGCCAGCAGCCGGGACTGGAACACCGGGGAGCTGTTTTTT. The encoded protein is CASSRDWNTGELFF.

In its sample, this clonotype was seen many times. CDR3 residues: CSGQGQSAYNEQFF. CDR3 coding DNA: TGCAGCGGCCAGGGACAGTCCGCCTACAATGAGCAGTTCTTC. The chain joins TRBV29-1 to TRBJ2-1; 7 nucleotides line up with TRBD1. The CDR3 sequence is 14 residues long. J gave up 2 bases and V 7 bases, and 8 bases lay outside the gene matches. Germline V lookup: CDR1 SQVTM, CDR2 ANQGSEA.

This clonotype is labeled as medium-sized. The chain is built from TRBV20-1 and TRBJ2-3; 9 bases are shared with TRBD2. Germline values: CDR1 DFQATT, CDR2 SNEGSKA (reference sequence). The CDR3 length is 14 residues. J gave up 4 bases and V 6 bases, and 8 bases lay outside the gene matches. The CDR3 here is CSAQSGGPADTQYF. Written as DNA, the CDR3 is TGCAGTGCCCAAAGCGGGGGGCCGGCAGATACGCAGTATTTT.

The chain has TRBV20-1 and TRBJ1-4; D gene uncertain. The CDR3 extends over 15 amino acids. With 0 bases removed from V and 0 bases from J, the gap between germline ends came to 8 bases. CDR1 is DFQATT and CDR2 is SNEGSKA in the germline V gene (reference sequence). The CDR3 nucleotides read TGCAGTGCTAGAGAGGGCGGTGCAACTAATGAAAAACTGTTTTTT. Protein: CSAREGGATNEKLFF.

This clonotype was detected ten times or more. The chain has TRBV5-1 and TRBJ2-7; TRBD1 matches 9 bases. CDR3 size: 15 residues. The V segment lost 5 bases and the J segment 3 bases; nucleotides outside the gene matches: 9. The germline gives CDR1 SGHRS, CDR2 YFSETQ. The CDR3 DNA sequence: TGCGCCAGCAGTTCCTCGGGACAGGGCCTCTACGAGCAGTACTTC. This sequence encodes CASSSSGQGLYEQYF.

The J gene is TRBJ2-5, the V gene TRBV5-1; D gene unclear. Germline V gene sequence: CDR1 SGHRS, CDR2 YFSETQ. V lost 0 bases to trimming and J lost 3 bases, with 3 bases between them. This CDR3 contains 12 residues. CDR3 residues: CASSLGKETQYF. The CDR3 nucleotides read TGCGCCAGCAGCTTGGGGAAAGAGACCCAGTACTTC.

This clonotype has at least ten counts. The V call is TRBV27, the J call TRBJ2-7; 7 nucleotides agree with TRBD1. Germline-derived CDR1 and CDR2 are MNHEY and SMNVEV (reference sequence). This CDR3 comprises 13 residues. Germline trimming cut 3 bases from V and 5 bases from J; bases unmatched to any gene: 4. The CDR3 DNA sequence: TGTGCCAGCAGTTTGAACAGGGGCAACGAGCAGTACTTC. Translated: CASSLNRGNEQYF.

This clonotype was seen many times. The chain joins TRBV7-8 to TRBJ2-3; D remains unclear. Trimming removed 1 base from V and 3 bases from J, with 5 bases in between. Germline assignment: CDR1 SGHVS and CDR2 FQNEAQ. The CDR3 contains 13 residues. CDR3 in amino acids: CASSLGVTDTQYF. CDR3 DNA sequence: TGTGCCAGCAGCTTAGGGGTAACAGATACGCAGTATTTT.

This clonotype occurred many times. The rearrangement links TRBV7-2 to TRBJ2-3, with a possible D match to TRBD1 (5 bases). In germline, CDR1 is SGHTA, CDR2 FQGNSA. Trimming left V 5 bases short and J 4 bases short, with 10 bases between. The CDR3 loop spans 13 amino acids. CDR3 coding DNA: TGTGCCAGCAGCCGAAGCAGGGCAGATACGCAGTATTTT. This codes for CASSRSRADTQYF.

In its sample, this clonotype is medium-sized. The rearrangement uses TRBV9 and TRBJ1-6; D perhaps matches TRBD1 (6 bases). Germline-derived CDR1 and CDR2 are SGDLS and YYNGEE. This CDR3 has 15 residues. The ends were cut back, 5 bases at V and 10 bases at J, with 19 bases in the middle. CDR3 amino acids: CASSDRDIGGSPLHF. CDR3 bases: TGTGCCAGCAGTGACCGGGACATAGGAGGCTCACCCCTCCACTTT. Using reference TRBV9 and TRBJ1-6 for the parts outside the CDR3, the full variable domain is DSGVTQTPKHLITATGQRVTLRCSPRSGDLSVYWYQQSLDQGLQFLIQYYNGEERAKGNILERFSAQQFPDLHSELNLSSLELGDSALYFCASSDRDIGGSPLHFGNGTRLTVT.

This clonotype is medium-sized (0.01 to 0.1%) by share. The chain uses TRBV12-3 or TRBV12-4 and TRBJ2-3; 8 bases are a match to TRBD1. After removal of 4 bases from V and 8 bases from J, the junction contained 11 bases not matched to a gene. The CDR3 runs 15 residues. The CDR3 DNA follows: TGTGCCAGCAGTTCTCGGACAGGGTTTTCAGCTACGCAGTATTTT. This sequence encodes CASSSRTGFSATQYF.

This clonotype counts as medium-sized. The rearrangement joins TRBV5-1 to TRBJ2-1; D might be TRBD2 (7 bases). This CDR3 region has 17 residues. Trimming left V 4 bases short and J 8 bases short, with 25 bases between. Per the germline V gene, CDR1 is SGHRS and CDR2 is YFSETQ. CDR3 in amino acids: CASSPGGGGSPVDEQFF. Here the CDR3 DNA reads TGCGCCAGCAGCCCCGGGGGCGGGGGCTCCCCGGTCGATGAGCAGTTCTTC.